Below, 14 T cell receptor beta chains from the same sample are listed, as sequenced in a study of T cell responses to AZD1222 COVID-19 vaccine. Profiled with immunoSEQ multiplex PCR; TCRdb holds only in-frame clones, not every one. The sample consists of about 140,000 clones, 80% to 95% of them appearing once. Sequenced material: peripheral blood, taken on day 0 of AZD1222 vaccination. Receptors originate from an adult in good health.

This sequence joins TRBV18 and TRBJ1-5; tentatively, D is TRBD1 (6 bases). Germline V gives CDR1 KGHSH, CDR2 LQKENI. This CDR3 is built from 14 residues. The germline V and J ends were trimmed by 3 bases and 3 bases, with 9 bases remaining between them. CDR3 nucleotide sequence: TGTGCCAGCTCACCCGGACAGTTCAATCAGCCCCAGCATTTT. Translated: CASSPGQFNQPQHF.

This chain connects TRBV10-3 to TRBJ1-5; no definite D call. V gave up 6 bases and J gave up 3 bases, with 15 bases separating them. Germline CDR1 and CDR2: ENHRY and SYGVKD. CDR3 size: 15 residues. The CDR3 DNA sequence: TGTGCCATCAGCCGGGATTCCGGTTACAATCAGCCCCAGCATTTT. This sequence encodes CAISRDSGYNQPQHF.

The CDR3 DNA is TGTGCCAGCAGGACAGGGAGCTATAGCAATCAGCCCCAGCATTTT. Protein product: CASRTGSYSNQPQHF. This chain uses TRBV2 with TRBJ1-5, with TRBD1 matching 7 bases. Germline CDR1 and CDR2: SNHLY and FYNNEI. The CDR3 is made up of 15 amino acids. J lost 0 bases, V lost 6 bases, and 5 bases had no gene match.

This clone was recorded once. The genes are TRBV10-3 and TRBJ2-1; no reliable D call. Germline lookup yields CDR1 ENHRY and CDR2 SYGVKD. This CDR3 region has 13 residues. The ends were cut back, 6 bases at V and 0 bases at J, with 6 bases in the middle. The CDR3 nucleotides read TGTGCCATCAGGGACGGCTCCTACAATGAGCAGTTCTTC. It yields the protein CAIRDGSYNEQFF.

The V gene is TRBV7-2, the J gene TRBJ2-5; no clear D. The germline V and J ends were trimmed by 3 bases and 1 base, with 6 bases remaining between them. From germline, CDR1 is SGHTA and CDR2 FQGNSA. This CDR3 comprises 13 residues. Here the CDR3 reads CASSFGFQETQYF. DNA for the CDR3: TGTGCCAGCAGCTTCGGGTTCCAAGAGACCCAGTACTTC.

The chain links TRBV7-2 to TRBJ2-3; either TRBD1 or TRBD2 may supply D (5 bases each). Germline CDR1 and CDR2: SGHTA and FQGNSA. The V gene lost 3 bases and the J gene lost 4 bases, with 14 bases spanning the gap. The CDR3 runs 15 residues. DNA of the CDR3: TGTGCCAGCAGCTTTAGTGGGGGTGGGCCAGATACGCAGTATTTT. Its protein is CASSFSGGGPDTQYF.

The chain carries TRBV30 and TRBJ1-6; tentatively, D is TRBD1 (6 bases). Per the germline V gene, CDR1 is GTSNPN and CDR2 is SVGIG (reference sequence). CDR3 size: 15 residues. V was clipped by 0 bases and J by 10 bases, with 16 bases between them. The CDR3 DNA is TGTGCCTGGAGTGTCGGCAGGGGCCCTCTCTCACCCCTCCACTTT. Its protein product is CAWSVGRGPLSPLHF.

This chain joins TRBV9 and TRBJ1-6, with 9 positions matching TRBD1. Germline assignment: CDR1 SGDLS and CDR2 YYNGEE. The CDR3 runs to 15 residues. J lost 11 bases, V lost 3 bases, and 9 bases had no gene match. CDR3 nucleotide sequence: TGTGCCAGCAGCGGGCCGACAGGGGGGAGGACACCCCTCCACTTT. Translated: CASSGPTGGRTPLHF.

V and J are TRBV5-1 and TRBJ1-2; 7 bases are a match to TRBD1. Germline-derived CDR1 and CDR2 are SGHRS and YFSETQ. The CDR3 runs 15 residues. V was pared by 2 bases and J by 5 bases, with 9 bases of the junction left unmatched. As DNA, the CDR3 is TGCGCCAGCAGCTTTAATGGCCCAGGGGGGTATGGCTACACCTTC. Its protein product is CASSFNGPGGYGYTF.

The chain links TRBV24-1 to TRBJ1-2; unclear D gene. Between the trimmed V and J ends, which lost 1 base and 1 base, there was a span of 6 bases. The germline V gene encodes CDR1 KGHDR and CDR2 SFDVKD. The CDR3 runs to 14 residues. In nucleotides, the CDR3 is TGTGCCACCAGTGATTTCGGCCTTAACTATGGCTACACCTTC. Its protein product is CATSDFGLNYGYTF.

This clone was detected once. The chain uses TRBV19 and TRBJ1-2; 7 nucleotides match TRBD1. Germline values: CDR1 LNHDA, CDR2 SQIVND (reference sequence). CDR3 size: 14 residues. V lost 3 bases and J lost 5; bases outside the gene matches: 6. DNA of the CDR3: TGTGCCAGTAGTATGTCGACAGGGCAATATGGCTACACCTTC. This translates into CASSMSTGQYGYTF.

The gene calls are TRBV11-2 and TRBJ2-7; 10 positions agree with TRBD1. This CDR3 is 16 amino acids long. Germline values: CDR1 SGHAT, CDR2 FQNNGV. With V trimmed by 5 bases and J by 3 bases, 10 bases remained unmatched. The DNA of the CDR3 is TGTGCCAGCAGCCCACTCGGCCGGACAGGGGGCTACGAGCAGTACTTC. It encodes CASSPLGRTGGYEQYF.

This clone has just a few counts. The V and J genes are TRBV30 and TRBJ1-5; possible D gene TRBD1, 5 bases. The CDR3 contains 12 residues. Trimming cost V 5 bases and J 3 bases, with 8 bases left between them. In germline, CDR1 is GTSNPN, CDR2 SVGIG (reference sequence). CDR3 loop: CAWAGHNQPQHF. CDR3 DNA sequence: TGTGCCTGGGCGGGGCACAATCAGCCCCAGCATTTT.

The rearrangement joins TRBV19 to TRBJ2-3, with 8 bases that match TRBD1. After removal of 3 bases from V and 5 bases from J, the junction contained 7 bases not matched to a gene. The CDR3 loop spans 15 amino acids. Looked up from germline, CDR1 is LNHDA and CDR2 is SQIVND (reference sequence). The CDR3 loop is CASSMGPGGQDTQYF. CDR3 in DNA: TGTGCCAGTAGTATGGGTCCAGGGGGCCAAGATACGCAGTATTTT. Full variable domain (rest looked up from reference TRBV19 and TRBJ2-3): DGGITQSPKYLFRKEGQNVTLSCEQNLNHDAMYWYRQDPGQGLRLIYYSQIVNDFQKGDIAEGYSVSREKKESFPLTVTSAQKNPTAFYLCASSMGPGGQDTQYFGPGTRLTVL.